This T cell receptor beta chain was recorded in a study of blood T cells in healthy people across ages. Primers used in a second PCR of roughly 6 to 11 cycles were a sample-barcoded 5' primer and a J-beta primer mix. A single record per CDR3 protein comes from TCRdb applying MiXCR to the 5' RACE reads. The repertoire has hundreds of thousands of distinct CDR3 sequences, about 26% of them found once; the top ten carry 3% to 4%. The sample was also reused in another study, on T cells of mothers and their children.

The source of this sequence is a boy aged 2 to 10 in good health. Sequenced sample: blood.

The CDR3 here is CASSVASKETQYF. DNA of the CDR3: TGTGCCAGCAGCGTAGCCAGCAAAGAGACCCAGTACTTC. The gene calls are TRBV9 and TRBJ2-5; D remains ambiguous. Germline CDR1 SGDLS, CDR2 YYNGEE. CDR3 length: 13 residues. V gave up 0 bases and J gave up 3 bases, with 6 bases separating them.